The T cell receptor beta chain under discussion was sequenced for a study of T cells expressing NK-cell markers. The CDR3 is 16 amino acids. Germline V CDR1 and CDR2: MDHEN, SYDVKM. TCRdb re-called the 5' RACE reads and shows each CDR3 protein once, DNA omitted. The sample has approximately 170,000 distinct CDR3 sequences. The source is a man between 18 and 69 years old in good health. This sequence joins TRBV28 and TRBJ2-5; checking the TCRdb D call of TRBD1 is not possible without DNA. Sequenced: blood T cells: a sorted CD56 or NKG2C T cell subset, CD4+ or CD8+ T cells, or bulk PBMC T cells (not recorded which). CDR3 sequence: CASSGRTVGRGATQYF.